These T cell receptor beta chains were read from a single sample in a study of shared T cell receptors in the human thymus. Produced via immunoSEQ multiplex PCR; TCRdb's table is partial and in-frame only. The sample includes about 660,000 clones, about 87% seen only once; the top ten take over 0.008%. The sample was also reused in another study, on human thymus T cells.

Sequencing was done on a sample of thymocytes. Receptors were obtained from a boy under three years old with a congenital heart defect. Both conserved end residues are trimmed from each CDR3. Where a row states a size, it is once, few, many or the class of an expanded clone; other rows omit it.

TRBV28	TRBJ2-1	few	ASSPGTSGSNEQF
TRBV4-3	TRBJ1-1	-	ASSLSGGPKETEAF
TRBV27	TRBJ2-7	once	ASSSRDSSEQY
TRBV6-5	TRBJ1-1	-	ASSYTDAGATEAF
TRBV7-3	TRBJ1-5	-	ASSLTDRTGDSNQPQH
TRBV4-3	TRBJ1-3	once	ASSQEIVRGDGNTIY
TRBV14	TRBJ2-1	-	ASSQGVGVAENNEQF
TRBV5-1	TRBJ2-7	-	ASSLGRAPYEQY
TRBV14	TRBJ2-7	-	ASSQSPSSYEQY
TRBV9	TRBJ2-7	-	ASSVGLAGGFGVYEQY
TRBV19	TRBJ2-7	-	ASSIPGTGFDEQY
TRBV28	TRBJ2-2	-	ASSPQNRDRGGTGELF
TRBV27	TRBJ2-7	-	ASSSHSYEQY
TRBV28	TRBJ2-5	-	ASSLVPGQTVQETQY
TRBV30	TRBJ1-1	-	AWSVAGTEAF
TRBV14	TRBJ1-1	few	ASSRRTGNTEAF
TRBV4-2	TRBJ1-4	-	ASSHNRVATNEKLF
TRBV5-1	TRBJ2-1	-	ASSSALAGGPEQF
TRBV28	TRBJ2-4	-	ASSQPSRTSEKNIQY
TRBV6-1	TRBJ2-7	-	ASSDLTGLAGEWEQY
TRBV7-2	TRBJ2-1	-	ASSLVSGPVGEQF
TRBV5-4	TRBJ1-1	-	ASSLAEGRGLNTEAF
TRBV25-1	TRBJ2-1	-	ASRTDRGGRNEQF
TRBV25-1	TRBJ2-7	-	ASSARLAGNLGEQY
TRBV29-1	TRBJ2-1	-	SVEDSHAKLAQPPHNEQF
TRBV4-3	TRBJ1-2	few	ASSQDPPDRGQVGGYT
TRBV5-4	TRBJ1-1	-	ASSLQGGANTEAF
TRBV19	TRBJ1-3	-	ASKNRAADTIY
TRBV7-3	TRBJ2-2	-	ASSLTPRVSPPTGELF
TRBV4-3	TRBJ2-2	-	ASSQRGQGPGELF
TRBV28	TRBJ1-3	few	ASSAGVSGNTIY